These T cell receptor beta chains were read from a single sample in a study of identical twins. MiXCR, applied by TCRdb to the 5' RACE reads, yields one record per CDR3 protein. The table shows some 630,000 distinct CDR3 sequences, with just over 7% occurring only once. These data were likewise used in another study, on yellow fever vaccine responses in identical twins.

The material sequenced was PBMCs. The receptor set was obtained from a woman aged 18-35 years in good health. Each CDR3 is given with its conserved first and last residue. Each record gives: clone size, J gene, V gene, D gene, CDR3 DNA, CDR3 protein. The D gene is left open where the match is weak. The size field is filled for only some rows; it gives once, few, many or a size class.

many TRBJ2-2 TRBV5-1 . TGCGCCAGCAGCTTGGCCCAGGGCGGCGGGGAGCTGTTTTTT CASSLAQGGGELFF
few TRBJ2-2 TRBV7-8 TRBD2 TGTGCCAGCAGCTTCTCCATAGCGGGGGCGAACACCGGGGAGCTGTTTTTT CASSFSIAGANTGELFF
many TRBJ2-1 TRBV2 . TGTGCCAGCACTGAGTACACATACAATGAGCAGTTCTTC CASTEYTYNEQFF
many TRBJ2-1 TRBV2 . TGTGCCAACCCCTCTCAGGTGGGACACAATGAGCAGTTCTTC CANPSQVGHNEQFF
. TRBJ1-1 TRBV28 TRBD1 TGTGCCAGCAGTTTCAGACAGGGGGCTCGGACTGAAGCTTTCTTT CASSFRQGARTEAFF
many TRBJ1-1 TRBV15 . TGTGCCACCAGCAGAGATCTAGGGGGGAACACTGAAGCTTTCTTT CATSRDLGGNTEAFF
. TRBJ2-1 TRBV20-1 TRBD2 TGCAGTGCTACCAGACTAGCGGGCCTATACAATGAGCAGTTCTTC CSATRLAGLYNEQFF
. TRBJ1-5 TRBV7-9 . TGTGCCAGCAGCTTAGGGCGGGAGGACCAGCCCCAGCATTTT CASSLGREDQPQHF
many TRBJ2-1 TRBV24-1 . TGTGCCACCAGTGATGCCGCCAGGGGGGGCAATGAGCAGTTCTTC CATSDAARGGNEQFF
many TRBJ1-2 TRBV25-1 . TGTGCCAGCAGTAAGGACAACTATGGCTACACCTTC CASSKDNYGYTF
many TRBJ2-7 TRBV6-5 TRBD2 TGTGCCAGCAGTTTCTCGGGAGGCTACGAGCAGTACTTC CASSFSGGYEQYF
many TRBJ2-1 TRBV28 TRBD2 TGTGCCAGCAGGATAGCGGGGAAGTCCTACAATGAGCAGTTCTTC CASRIAGKSYNEQFF
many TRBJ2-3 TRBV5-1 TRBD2 TGCGCCAGCAGCCTAGGACTAGTTTCAGATACGCAGTATTTT CASSLGLVSDTQYF
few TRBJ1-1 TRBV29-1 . TGCAGCGTTGAAGATCTTCCAGGGTTGAACACTGAAGCTTTCTTT CSVEDLPGLNTEAFF
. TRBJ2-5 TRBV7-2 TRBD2 TGTGCCAGCAGCCCGACTAGCGGGGGGTTAGGGGCCCAGTACTTC CASSPTSGGLGAQYF
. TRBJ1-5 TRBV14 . TGTGCCAGCAGCCGAGGGGACGGGTGGGATCAGCCCCAGCAATTT CASSRGDGWDQPQQF
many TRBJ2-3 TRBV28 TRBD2 TGTGCCAGCAGGTCCGGGACTAGAACTCTGAGAACAGATACGCAGTATTTT CASRSGTRTLRTDTQYF
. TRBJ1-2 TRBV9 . TGTGCCAGCAGCACCTCGACAGTTTTGGGTAACTATGGCTACACCTTC CASSTSTVLGNYGYTF
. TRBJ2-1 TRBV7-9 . TGTGCCAGCAACCCTAATACAGACGCCTCCTACAATGAGCAGTTCTTC CASNPNTDASYNEQFF
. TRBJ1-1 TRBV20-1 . TGCAGTGCTAGAGGGGGGTTTTACACTGAAGCTTTCTTT CSARGGFYTEAFF
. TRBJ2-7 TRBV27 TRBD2 TGTGCCAGCAGCCGACGCGGGAGTGCATCGGAGGAGCAGTACTTC CASSRRGSASEEQYF
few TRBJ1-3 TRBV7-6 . TGTGCCAGCAGCCTCTTTTCGGGTTATGGTAACACCATATATTTT CASSLFSGYGNTIYF
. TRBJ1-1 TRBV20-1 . TGCAGTGCTAACTTCGGGGGGCGGAACACTGAAGCTTTCTTT CSANFGGRNTEAFF
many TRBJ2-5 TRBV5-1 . TGCGCCAGCAGCATATCAATGGGGCAAGAGACCCAGTACTTC CASSISMGQETQYF
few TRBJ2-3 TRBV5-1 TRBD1 TGCGCCAGCAGCCCCAACCCCAGGGGGCAAGATACGCAGTATTTT CASSPNPRGQDTQYF
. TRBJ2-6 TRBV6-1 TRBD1 TGTGCCAGCGGGTATCCCGGGACAGGGAAACCCGGGGCCAACGTCCTGACTTTC CASGYPGTGKPGANVLTF
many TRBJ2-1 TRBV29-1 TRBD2 TGCAGCGTTGAAGATTGGACTAGCGGGCCCAACAATGAGCAGTTCTTC CSVEDWTSGPNNEQFF
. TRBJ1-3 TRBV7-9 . TGTGCCAGCAGCGAAAGAAGCGTAACTGGAAACACCATATATTTT CASSERSVTGNTIYF
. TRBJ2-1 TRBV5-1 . TGCGCCAGCAGCTTGGACGGGTCTGCAGGGAAGTCCTACAATGAGCAGTTCTTC CASSLDGSAGKSYNEQFF
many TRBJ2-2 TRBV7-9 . TGTGCCAGCAGCTTCGGCACGAACACCGGGGAGCTGTTTTTT CASSFGTNTGELFF
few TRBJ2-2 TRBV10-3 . TGTGCCATCAGTGAACCAGGGGCCGGGGAGCTGTTTTTT CAISEPGAGELFF
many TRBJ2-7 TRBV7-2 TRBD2 TGTGCCAGCAGCTTAGTTTACGGGAGGCCCACCTACGAGCAGTACTTC CASSLVYGRPTYEQYF
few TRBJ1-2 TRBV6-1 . TGTGCCAGCAGTGAAGGTCTTCAAATAGCTAACTATGGCTACACCTTC CASSEGLQIANYGYTF
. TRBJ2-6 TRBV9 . TGTGCCAGCAGCGTAGTCTCGGCCTCCGGGGCCAACGTCCTGACTTTC CASSVVSASGANVLTF
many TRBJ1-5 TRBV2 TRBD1 TGTGCCAGCAGTGCGGTCACAGGGGGCAATCAGCCCCAGCATTTT CASSAVTGGNQPQHF
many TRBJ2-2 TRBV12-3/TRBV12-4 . TGTGCCAGCAGAAGTCGGCGGGAGCTGTTTTTT CASRSRRELFF
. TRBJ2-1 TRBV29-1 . TGCAGCGTGCCGGGCAGGGTCAACTACAATGAGCAGTTCTTC CSVPGRVNYNEQFF
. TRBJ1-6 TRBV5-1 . TGCGCCAGCAGGCGTGACATAGGCCATAATTCACCCCTCCACTTT CASRRDIGHNSPLHF